Listed below are T cell receptor beta chains from one sample, sequenced in a study of OX40 agonist ivuxolimab in advanced cancers. Using immunoSEQ multiplex PCR, the repertoire was profiled, and TCRdb retains in-frame clones only, with some absent. There are tens of thousands of clones in the sample; roughly 86% occur only once, and around 13% lies in the top ten. The sample in question was CD4+ or CD8+ T cells sorted from blood, obtained in a trial of the OX40 agonist ivuxolimab. The receptors derive from an adult with an advanced solid tumor such as melanoma, head and neck, liver or kidney cancer. Each CDR3 is given with its conserved first and last residue. The D gene is left open where the match is weak. Only some rows state a clone size, as once, few, many or a class for expanded clones.

v_gene,d_gene,abundance,j_gene,CDR3nt,CDR3aa
TRBV28,NA,NA,TRBJ1-5,TGTGCCAGCATTCCGACGGGGGGCAGTCAGCCCCAGCATTTT,CASIPTGGSQPQHF
TRBV2,NA,NA,TRBJ1-1,TGTGCCAGCAGTGAAGCGGAGGGGGAAGCTTTCTTT,CASSEAEGEAFF
TRBV27,NA,NA,TRBJ2-1,TGTGCCAGCAGTTTACCACCGGGACTGTCGAGGGATGAGCAGTTCTTC,CASSLPPGLSRDEQFF
TRBV5-1,NA,once,TRBJ2-3,TGCGCCAGCAGCTTGGCCGGTTACCCTCGAGATACGCAGTATTTT,CASSLAGYPRDTQYF
TRBV11-3,TRBD2,NA,TRBJ2-5,TGTGCCAGCAGCTTGGGCGGGGGGGCCGTGGAGACCCAGTACTTC,CASSLGGGAVETQYF
TRBV29-1,NA,NA,TRBJ1-1,TGCAGCGTCGAAAATGGGCCTGAGGGTAACCTTCCTCTTTGGAACACTGAAGCTTTCTTT,CSVENGPEGNLPLWNTEAFF
TRBV4-1,NA,NA,TRBJ1-2,TGCGCCAGCAGCCCTCGTAAGGTAGGATCGGAAGGCTACACCTTC,CASSPRKVGSEGYTF
TRBV19,NA,NA,TRBJ1-1,TGTGCCAGTAGTACAGGGGCCTTACCCCCTCGAGAAGCTTTCTTT,CASSTGALPPREAFF
TRBV7-3,TRBD2,NA,TRBJ2-3,TGTGCCAGCAGCTCCAGCGGGGCCAGAGGAGATACGCAGTATTTT,CASSSSGARGDTQYF
TRBV4-2,NA,NA,TRBJ2-7,TGTGCCAGCAGCCAAGCCCCAGGGTACGAGCAGTACTTC,CASSQAPGYEQYF
TRBV5-6,TRBD1,NA,TRBJ1-2,TGTGCCAGCAGTCCACAGGGGGCCCGGTATGGCTACACCTTC,CASSPQGARYGYTF
TRBV6-6,NA,NA,TRBJ1-6,TGTGCCAGCAGTGACCAGGGCTCCCCGGGGTCACCCCTCCACTTT,CASSDQGSPGSPLHF
TRBV4-1,NA,NA,TRBJ2-1,TGCGCCAGCAGCCAATCTCCCTCGACGGGAGAGCAGTTCTTC,CASSQSPSTGEQFF
TRBV5-6,NA,once,TRBJ1-2,TGTGCCAGCAGCTTGGCGCAGGCTCCCTATGGCTACACCTTC,CASSLAQAPYGYTF
TRBV7-9,NA,NA,TRBJ1-2,TGTGCCAGCGGGTCGCAACCAGGGGATGGCTACACCTTC,CASGSQPGDGYTF
TRBV6-1,NA,NA,TRBJ1-1,TGTGCCAGCAGTGAACGATTTCCTTGGGGGGCAAGGGACACTGAAGCTTTCTTT,CASSERFPWGARDTEAFF
TRBV15,NA,once,TRBJ2-3,TGTGCCACCAGCAGAGACCCAAGTCAATCTAGCACAGATACGCAGTATTTT,CATSRDPSQSSTDTQYF
TRBV5-1,TRBD1,NA,TRBJ2-2,TGCGCCAGCAGCTTCAGGGGGCATGGCACCGGGGAGCTGTTTTTT,CASSFRGHGTGELFF
TRBV7-8,NA,NA,TRBJ1-2,TGTGCCAGCAGCTTAGAGGGGGTTCCCAACTATGGCTACACCTTC,CASSLEGVPNYGYTF
TRBV5-5,NA,NA,TRBJ2-5,TGTGCCAGCAGCTGGGGCAGAGGGGGGGCGGAGACCCAGTACTTC,CASSWGRGGAETQYF
TRBV15,NA,NA,TRBJ2-7,TGTGCCACCAGCAGTTCCGGGACGGATGGGCACGAGCAGTACTTC,CATSSSGTDGHEQYF
TRBV10-3,NA,NA,TRBJ1-4,TGTGCCATCAGTGAATACGGGGGGGGAACTAATGAAAAACTGTTTTTT,CAISEYGGGTNEKLFF
TRBV27,NA,once,TRBJ2-1,TGTGCCAGCAGGGTGGGGGGAATCTCCTACAATGAGCAGTTCTTC,CASRVGGISYNEQFF
TRBV27,TRBD1,NA,TRBJ1-1,TGTGCCAGCACTTCACAGGGGGCGCGCACTGAAGCTTTCTTT,CASTSQGARTEAFF
TRBV7-2,NA,NA,TRBJ2-4,TGTGCCAGCAGCGGGGGGTGGGATGGCAAAAACATTCAGTACTTC,CASSGGWDGKNIQYF
TRBV5-4,TRBD1,NA,TRBJ2-7,TGTGCCAGCAGCGGGGGACAGGGGGCGCTTAGAGTCTACGAGCAGTACTTC,CASSGGQGALRVYEQYF
TRBV9,TRBD2,NA,TRBJ2-5,TGTGCCAGCAACCTAGCGGGGCGGAGGGAGACCCAGTACTTC,CASNLAGRRETQYF
TRBV29-1,NA,NA,TRBJ2-2,TGCAGCGTTGTGGACGGGGAGCTGTTTTTT,CSVVDGELFF
TRBV7-8,TRBD1,NA,TRBJ1-5,TGTGCCAGCAGCTTAGGGGGGACAGCCAGCTATAGCAATCAGCCCCAGCATTTT,CASSLGGTASYSNQPQHF
TRBV12-5,NA,NA,TRBJ1-1,TGTGCTTGTTCAGCGTTTTTGAACACTGAAGCTTTCTTT,CACSAFLNTEAFF
TRBV25-1,NA,NA,TRBJ2-3,TGTGCCAGCAGTGAATGGGATGGGGGGGCGAGGGATACGCAGTATTTT,CASSEWDGGARDTQYF
TRBV27,NA,NA,TRBJ2-1,TGTGCCAGCAGTTCCGTCGGGGAGCAGTTCTTC,CASSSVGEQFF
TRBV5-1,NA,NA,TRBJ2-1,TGCGCCAGCAGCCTGATTGAGGATGAGCAGTTCTTC,CASSLIEDEQFF
TRBV6-5,NA,NA,TRBJ1-3,TGTGCCAGCAGTCCAGATGGAAACACCATATATTTT,CASSPDGNTIYF
TRBV5-6,NA,NA,TRBJ1-6,TGTGCCAGCAGCTTTGCTCGGTCACCCCTCCACTTT,CASSFARSPLHF
TRBV27,NA,NA,TRBJ1-2,TGTGCCAGCAGTCCGGGTAGGGTGCCGGGCTACACCTTC,CASSPGRVPGYTF
TRBV9,NA,NA,TRBJ1-2,TGTGCCAGCAGCCCAGGGGAGCGGGTAGGCTATGGCTACACCTTC,CASSPGERVGYGYTF
TRBV5-8,NA,NA,TRBJ1-5,TGTGCCAGCAGCGTGACCGTGAAGCCCCAGCATTTT,CASSVTVKPQHF
TRBV7-8,NA,NA,TRBJ2-1,TGTGCCAGCAGCTTAGAGGGACCCTACGATGAGCAGTTCTTC,CASSLEGPYDEQFF